This T cell receptor beta chain appears in the sequencing data of a study of cytomegalovirus exposure and HLA in healthy donors. Amplification used 60 Vbeta primers and 13 Jbeta primers. Method: immunoSEQ multiplex PCR; TCRdb's copy keeps in-frame clones and lacks some. The sample carries about 180,000 clones, about 79% recorded once. A note on this clone: Its specificity is not known.

General study findings and limits: Most TCR sequences proved rare, with some public TCRs found in many donors.

The CDR3 is 13 residues long. The V and J ends lost 1 base and 5 bases respectively, with 7 bases between them. Germline V gene lookup returns CDR1 KGHSH and CDR2 LQKENI. Input material: PBMCs. This clonotype was sampled from a man younger than 35 in good health and CMV-seronegative. The chain employs TRBV18 and TRBJ2-3, with a weak D call TRBD2 (6 bases). The DNA of the CDR3 is TGTGCCAGCTCACCACAGGGAGGAGATACGCAGTATTTT. Translating gives CASSPQGGDTQYF. The variable domain in full, with the rest retrieved from reference TRBV18 and TRBJ2-3, is NAGVMQNPRHLVRRRGQEARLRCSPMKGHSHVYWYRQLPEEGLKFMVYLQKENIIDESGMPKERFSAEFPKEGPSILRIQQVVRGDSAAYFCASSPQGGDTQYFGPGTRLTVL.